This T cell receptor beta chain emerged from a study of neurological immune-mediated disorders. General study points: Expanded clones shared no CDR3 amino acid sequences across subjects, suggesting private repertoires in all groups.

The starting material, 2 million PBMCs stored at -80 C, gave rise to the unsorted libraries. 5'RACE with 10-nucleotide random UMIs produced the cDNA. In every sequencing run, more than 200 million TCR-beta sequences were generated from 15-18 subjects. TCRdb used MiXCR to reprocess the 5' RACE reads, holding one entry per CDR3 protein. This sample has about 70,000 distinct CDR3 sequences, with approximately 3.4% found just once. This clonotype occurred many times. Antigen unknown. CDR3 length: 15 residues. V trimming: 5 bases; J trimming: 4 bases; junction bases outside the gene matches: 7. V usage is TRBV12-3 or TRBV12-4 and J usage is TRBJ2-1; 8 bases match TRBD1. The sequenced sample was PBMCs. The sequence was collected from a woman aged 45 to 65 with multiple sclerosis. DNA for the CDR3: TGTGCCAGCAGTCTAGGACAGGGTTGGTACAATGAGCAGTTCTTC. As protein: CASSLGQGWYNEQFF.